This TCR beta chain appears in the sequencing data of a study of control samples from healthy donors and cancer patients. Profiling relied on immunoSEQ multiplex PCR, and the TCRdb table lists in-frame clones only, not all of them. The table includes about 270,000 clones, roughly 87% detected once. CDR1 is MNHEY, CDR2 SVGEGT, per germline. Trimming cost V 5 bases and J 1 base; bases outside gene matches: 5. This CDR3 is 15 amino acids long. The genes are TRBV6-2 or TRBV6-3 and TRBJ2-7; TRBD2 aligns across 10 bases. Sequencing was performed on PBMCs. The TCR sequence derives from a woman aged 60-70 years with lung cancer. The CDR3 DNA sequence: TGTGCCAGCAGTAAACTAGCGGGGCCATCCTACGAGCAGTACTTC. This encodes CASSKLAGPSYEQYF.